The rows below give T cell receptor beta chains drawn from one sample of a study of T cell repertoires in cytomegalovirus infection. TCRdb re-called the reads with MiXCR, one entry per CDR3 protein. Found here are a few hundred thousand distinct CDR3 sequences, about 15% of them singletons; the top ten hold approximately 44%. Material: CD8+ T cells from PBMCs. These receptors were collected from a human donor in good health (CMV status not recorded). Some clones in this sample may be carry-over from other donors' samples. Each CDR3 is given with its conserved first and last residue. D genes are given only for firm matches. Size tells how often a clone was seen (once, few, many) or the class of an expanded clone, and some rows leave it out.

j_call | d_call | clone_size | v_call | cdr3_nt | cdr3_aa
TRBJ2-5 | TRBD2 | . | TRBV6-1 | TGTGCCAGCAGTGGGGGACTAGCGGGGGGGCCTCGGGAGAACCAAGAGACCCAGTACTTC | CASSGGLAGGPRENQETQYF
TRBJ1-6 | . | . | TRBV4-1 | TGCGCCAGCAGCCAGGAGGATCAGAATCCCAATTCACCCCTCCACTTT | CASSQEDQNPNSPLHF
TRBJ2-7 | . | . | TRBV6-6 | TGTGCCAGCAGTTACCCAAGGGGCGTCGGGGGGCCCGGTAAGTACGAGCAGTACTTC | CASSYPRGVGGPGKYEQYF
TRBJ2-7 | . | few | TRBV29-1 | TGCAGCGTTGGCGAGTCTCGTGGAATCTACGAGCAGTACTTC | CSVGESRGIYEQYF
TRBJ1-5 | . | few | TRBV5-1 | TGCGCCAGCAGTCTTGGGGGCTTTAGCAATCAGCCCCAGCATTTT | CASSLGGFSNQPQHF
TRBJ1-4 | . | many | TRBV6-2/TRBV6-3 | TGTGCCAGCAAGGAGAGAGGGGCAACTAATGAAAAACTGTTTTTT | CASKERGATNEKLFF
TRBJ2-3 | . | . | TRBV25-1 | TGTGCCAGCAGTGAATCCGGCAGGGAAGATACGCAGTATTTT | CASSESGREDTQYF
TRBJ2-1 | . | few | TRBV7-9 | TGTGCCAGCAGCCGAGGAACAGAAGAGCAGTTCTTC | CASSRGTEEQFF
TRBJ1-2 | . | . | TRBV19 | TGTGCCAGTACTCCATTCGGTAACTATGGCTACACCTTC | CASTPFGNYGYTF
TRBJ2-2 | . | many | TRBV6-5 | TGTGCCAGCAGTTACTCGACAGGCGACACCGGGGAGCTGTTTTTT | CASSYSTGDTGELFF
TRBJ2-7 | TRBD1 | . | TRBV18 | TGTGCCAGCTCACTCGCAGGGACAGGGCTTCGCTACGAGCAGTACTTC | CASSLAGTGLRYEQYF
TRBJ2-1 | . | . | TRBV29-1 | TGCAGCGTTGTGGGGTCCTGGGTGAGCAATGAGCAGTTCTTC | CSVVGSWVSNEQFF
TRBJ1-5 | . | many | TRBV6-6 | TGTGCCAGCAGTACAGTGATAGATATAGCTTCCCAGCCCCAGCATTTT | CASSTVIDIASQPQHF
TRBJ2-5 | . | few | TRBV12-5 | TGTGCTAGTGGTTTTAGGGAGACCCAGTACTTC | CASGFRETQYF
TRBJ1-2 | TRBD1 | many | TRBV6-1 | TGTGCCAGCAGACTAGGACAGGGGATCAACTATGGCTACACCTTC | CASRLGQGINYGYTF
TRBJ2-5 | . | . | TRBV28 | TGTGCCAGCAGTCTAGGGGGGGGGGCCGTCCGAGAGACCCAGTACTTC | CASSLGGGAVRETQYF
TRBJ1-1 | . | many | TRBV6-2/TRBV6-3 | TGTGCCAGCAGTCCAGTGCTTGGGGGTCACACTGAAGCTTTCTTT | CASSPVLGGHTEAFF
TRBJ1-4 | . | once | TRBV4-1 | TGCGCCAGCAGCCAAGGGCCAGGGCGCGATGAAAAACTGTTTTTT | CASSQGPGRDEKLFF
TRBJ2-7 | . | . | TRBV4-3 | TGCGCCAGCAGCCAAGTCGCAGGCTTTACCTACGAGCAGTACTTC | CASSQVAGFTYEQYF
TRBJ2-4 | . | many | TRBV7-8 | TGTGCCAGCAGCTGGGAGGGGGGTTGGGCCAAAAACATTCAGTACTTC | CASSWEGGWAKNIQYF
TRBJ1-2 | TRBD1 | many | TRBV4-1 | TGCGCCAGCAGCCAAGATATCGAGACAGGGACGTTTGATGGCTACACCTTC | CASSQDIETGTFDGYTF
TRBJ2-3 | TRBD1 | few | TRBV19 | TGTGCCAGTAGTCCTAAGGACAGGGGACCAGATACGCAGTATTTT | CASSPKDRGPDTQYF
TRBJ2-1 | . | . | TRBV6-5 | TGTGCCAGCAGCCAATATCCCCCCGGGACACCTTACAATGAGCAGTTCTTC | CASSQYPPGTPYNEQFF
TRBJ2-1 | TRBD2 | . | TRBV7-6 | TGTGCCAGCAGCTTAGCTAGCGGGGGGGCGGTTGAGCAGTTCTTC | CASSLASGGAVEQFF
TRBJ2-1 | . | many | TRBV20-1 | TGCAGTGCTAGAGACGTTTCTAAAGACTCCTACAATGAGCAGTTCTTC | CSARDVSKDSYNEQFF
TRBJ1-2 | TRBD1 | many | TRBV7-9 | TGTGCCAGCAGCTTCGACAGGGGTTCTTATGGCTACACCTTC | CASSFDRGSYGYTF
TRBJ2-7 | . | . | TRBV20-1 | TGCAGTGCTAGAGAATCCAGGGGTGTAGACTACGAGCAGTACTTC | CSARESRGVDYEQYF